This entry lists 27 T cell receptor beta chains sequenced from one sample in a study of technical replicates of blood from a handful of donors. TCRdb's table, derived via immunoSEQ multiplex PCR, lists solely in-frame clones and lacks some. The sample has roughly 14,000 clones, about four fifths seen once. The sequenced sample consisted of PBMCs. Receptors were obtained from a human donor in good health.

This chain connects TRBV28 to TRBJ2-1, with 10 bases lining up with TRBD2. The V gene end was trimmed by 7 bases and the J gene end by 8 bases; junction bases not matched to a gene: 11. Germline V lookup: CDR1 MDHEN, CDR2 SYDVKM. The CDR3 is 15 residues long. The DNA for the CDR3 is TGTGCCAGCACTGCGGCTAGCGGGAGCGTTGATGAGCAGTTCTTC. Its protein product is CASTAASGSVDEQFF.

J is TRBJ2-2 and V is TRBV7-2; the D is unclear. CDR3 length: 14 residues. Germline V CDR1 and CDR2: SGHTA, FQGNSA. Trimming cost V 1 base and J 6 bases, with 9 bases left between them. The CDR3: CASSLGRASGELFF. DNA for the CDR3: TGTGCCAGCAGCTTAGGTAGAGCGTCCGGGGAGCTGTTTTTT.

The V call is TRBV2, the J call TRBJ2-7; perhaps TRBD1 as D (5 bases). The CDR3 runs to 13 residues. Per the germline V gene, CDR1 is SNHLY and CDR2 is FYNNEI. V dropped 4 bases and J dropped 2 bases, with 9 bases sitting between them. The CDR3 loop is CASSVGRAYEQYF. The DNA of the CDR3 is TGTGCCAGCAGTGTAGGCAGGGCCTACGAGCAGTACTTC.

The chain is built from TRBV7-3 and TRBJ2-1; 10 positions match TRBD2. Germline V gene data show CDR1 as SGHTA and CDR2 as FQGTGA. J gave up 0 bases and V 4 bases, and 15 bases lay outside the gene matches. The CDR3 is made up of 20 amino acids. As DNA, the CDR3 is TGTGCCAGCAGCTACCACCTGTGGACTAGCGGATTGAGCTCCTACAATGAGCAGTTCTTC. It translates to CASSYHLWTSGLSSYNEQFF. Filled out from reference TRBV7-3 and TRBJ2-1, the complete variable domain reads GAGVSQTPSNKVTEKGKYVELRCDPISGHTALYWYRQSLGQGPEFLIYFQGTGAADDSGLPNDRFFAVRPEGSVSTLKIQRTERGDSAVYLCASSYHLWTSGLSSYNEQFFGPGTRLTVL.

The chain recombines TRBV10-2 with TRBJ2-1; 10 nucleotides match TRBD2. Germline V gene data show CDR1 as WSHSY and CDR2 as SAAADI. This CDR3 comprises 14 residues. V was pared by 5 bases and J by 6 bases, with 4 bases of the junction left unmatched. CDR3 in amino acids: CASSKLAGANEQFF. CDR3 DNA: TGCGCCAGCAGTAAGCTAGCGGGAGCCAATGAGCAGTTCTTC.

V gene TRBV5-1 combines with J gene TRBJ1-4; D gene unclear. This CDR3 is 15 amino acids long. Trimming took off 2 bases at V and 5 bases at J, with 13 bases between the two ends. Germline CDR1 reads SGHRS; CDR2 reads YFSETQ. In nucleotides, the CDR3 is TGCGCCAGCAGCTTAACCGGGAGTCAAAATGAAAAACTGTTTTTT. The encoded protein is CASSLTGSQNEKLFF.

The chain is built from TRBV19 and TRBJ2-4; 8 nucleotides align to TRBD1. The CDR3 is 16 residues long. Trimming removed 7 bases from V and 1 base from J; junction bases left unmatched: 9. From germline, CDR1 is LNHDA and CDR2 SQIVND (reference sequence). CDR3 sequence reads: CASKRTGPLAKNIQYF. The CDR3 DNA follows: TGTGCCAGTAAGCGGACAGGGCCATTGGCCAAAAACATTCAGTACTTC. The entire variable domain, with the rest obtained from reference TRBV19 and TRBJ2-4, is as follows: DGGITQSPKYLFRKEGQNVTLSCEQNLNHDAMYWYRQDPGQGLRLIYYSQIVNDFQKGDIAEGYSVSREKKESFPLTVTSAQKNPTAFYLCASKRTGPLAKNIQYFGAGTRLSVL.

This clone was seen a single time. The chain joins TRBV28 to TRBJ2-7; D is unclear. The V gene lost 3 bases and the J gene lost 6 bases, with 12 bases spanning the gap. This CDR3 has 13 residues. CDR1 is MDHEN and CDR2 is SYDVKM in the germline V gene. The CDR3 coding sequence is TGTGCCAGCAGTTTCCCGAATTTGGCCGAGCAGTACTTC. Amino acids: CASSFPNLAEQYF.

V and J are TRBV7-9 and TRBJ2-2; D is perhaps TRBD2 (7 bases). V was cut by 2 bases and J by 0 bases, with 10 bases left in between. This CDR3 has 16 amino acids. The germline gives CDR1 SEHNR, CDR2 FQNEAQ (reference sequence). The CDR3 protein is CASSLRGRANTGELFF. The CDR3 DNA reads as TGTGCCAGCAGCTTAAGGGGGAGGGCGAACACCGGGGAGCTGTTTTTT.

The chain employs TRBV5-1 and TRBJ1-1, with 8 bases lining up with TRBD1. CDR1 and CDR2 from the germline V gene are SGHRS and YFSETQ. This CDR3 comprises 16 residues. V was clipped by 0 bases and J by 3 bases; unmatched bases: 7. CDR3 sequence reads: CASSLERDRQDTEAFF. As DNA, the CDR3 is TGCGCCAGCAGCTTGGAACGGGACAGGCAAGACACTGAAGCTTTCTTT.

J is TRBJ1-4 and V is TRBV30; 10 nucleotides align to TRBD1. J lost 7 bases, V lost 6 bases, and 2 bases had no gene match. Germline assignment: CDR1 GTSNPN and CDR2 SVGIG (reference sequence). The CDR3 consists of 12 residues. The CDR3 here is CACRTGGEKLFF. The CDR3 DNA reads TGTGCCTGCCGGACAGGGGGTGAAAAACTGTTTTTT.

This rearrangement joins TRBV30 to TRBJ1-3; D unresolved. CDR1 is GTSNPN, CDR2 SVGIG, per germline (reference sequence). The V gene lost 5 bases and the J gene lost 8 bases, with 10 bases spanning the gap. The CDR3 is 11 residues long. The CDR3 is CAWGQEDTIYF. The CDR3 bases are TGTGCCTGGGGCCAGGAGGACACCATATATTTT.

In DNA, the CDR3 is TGTGCCAGCAGTAAATGGGGAGCTAACTATGGCTACACCTTC. It encodes CASSKWGANYGYTF. The chain combines TRBV27 with TRBJ1-2; D remains ambiguous. Germline CDR1 reads MNHEY; CDR2 reads SMNVEV (reference sequence). This CDR3 contains 14 residues. The V end lost 5 bases, the J end lost 0 bases, and 10 bases lay between the germline ends.

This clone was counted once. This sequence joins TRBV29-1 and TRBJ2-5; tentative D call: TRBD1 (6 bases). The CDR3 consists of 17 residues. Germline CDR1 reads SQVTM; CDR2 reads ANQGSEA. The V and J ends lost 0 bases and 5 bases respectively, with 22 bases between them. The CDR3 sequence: CSVEDLGGRGNWETQYF. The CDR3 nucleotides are TGCAGCGTTGAAGATCTTGGAGGCAGGGGAAATTGGGAGACCCAGTACTTC.

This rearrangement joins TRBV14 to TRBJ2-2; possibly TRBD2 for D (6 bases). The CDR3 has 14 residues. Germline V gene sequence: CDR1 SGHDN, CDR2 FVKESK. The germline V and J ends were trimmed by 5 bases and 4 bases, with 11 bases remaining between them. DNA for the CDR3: TGTGCCAGCAGCTTGGGACTCCTCACCGGGGAGCTGTTTTTT. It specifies CASSLGLLTGELFF.

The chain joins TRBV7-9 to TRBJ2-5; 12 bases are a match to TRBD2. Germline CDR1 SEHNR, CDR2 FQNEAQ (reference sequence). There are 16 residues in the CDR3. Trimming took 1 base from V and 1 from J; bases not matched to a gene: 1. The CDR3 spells CASSLGLAGVQETQYF. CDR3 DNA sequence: TGTGCCAGCAGCTTAGGACTAGCGGGAGTCCAAGAGACCCAGTACTTC.

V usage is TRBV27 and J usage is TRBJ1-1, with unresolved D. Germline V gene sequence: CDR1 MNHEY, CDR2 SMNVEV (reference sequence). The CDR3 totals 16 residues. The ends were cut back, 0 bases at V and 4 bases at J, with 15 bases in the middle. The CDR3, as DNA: TGTGCCAGCAGTTTATCTTCCGCGGTTGAAAGCACTGAAGCTTTCTTT. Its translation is CASSLSSAVESTEAFF.

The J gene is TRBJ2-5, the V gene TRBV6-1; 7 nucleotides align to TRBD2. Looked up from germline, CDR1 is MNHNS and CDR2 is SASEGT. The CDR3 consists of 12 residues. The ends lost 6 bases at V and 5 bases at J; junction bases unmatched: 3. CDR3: CASRGEGETQYF. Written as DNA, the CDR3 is TGTGCCAGCAGGGGGGAGGGGGAGACCCAGTACTTC.

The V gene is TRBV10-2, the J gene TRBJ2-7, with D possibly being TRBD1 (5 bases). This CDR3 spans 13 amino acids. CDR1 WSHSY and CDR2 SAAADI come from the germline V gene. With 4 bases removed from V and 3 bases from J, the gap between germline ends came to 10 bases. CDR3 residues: CASSVDNHYEQYF. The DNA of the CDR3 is TGCGCCAGCAGTGTGGACAACCACTACGAGCAGTACTTC.

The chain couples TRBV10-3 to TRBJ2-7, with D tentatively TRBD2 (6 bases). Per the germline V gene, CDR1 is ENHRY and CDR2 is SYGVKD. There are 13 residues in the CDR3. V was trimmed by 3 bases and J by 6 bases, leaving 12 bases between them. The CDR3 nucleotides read TGTGCCATCAGTGATTCGCCCGGGGGCGAGCAGTACTTC. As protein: CAISDSPGGEQYF.

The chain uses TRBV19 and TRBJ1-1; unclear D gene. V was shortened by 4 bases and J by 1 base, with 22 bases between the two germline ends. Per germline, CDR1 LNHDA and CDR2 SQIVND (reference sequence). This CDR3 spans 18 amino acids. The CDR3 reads CASSNPTDWGEGNTEAFF. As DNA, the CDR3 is TGTGCCAGTAGTAACCCTACAGATTGGGGAGAGGGGAACACTGAAGCTTTCTTT.

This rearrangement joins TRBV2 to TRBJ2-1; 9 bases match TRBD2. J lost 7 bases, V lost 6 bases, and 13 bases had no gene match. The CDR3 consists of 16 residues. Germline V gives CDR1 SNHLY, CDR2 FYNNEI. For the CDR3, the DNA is TGTGCCAGCAGCCCGGGGGCGGGAGGGGCTGGTAATGAGCAGTTCTTC. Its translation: CASSPGAGGAGNEQFF.

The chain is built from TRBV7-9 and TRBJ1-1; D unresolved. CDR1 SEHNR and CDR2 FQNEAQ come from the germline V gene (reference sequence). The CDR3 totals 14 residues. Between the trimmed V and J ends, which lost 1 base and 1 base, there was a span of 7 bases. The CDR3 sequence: CASSLGQTNTEAFF. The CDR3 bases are TGTGCCAGCAGCTTAGGACAAACGAACACTGAAGCTTTCTTT.

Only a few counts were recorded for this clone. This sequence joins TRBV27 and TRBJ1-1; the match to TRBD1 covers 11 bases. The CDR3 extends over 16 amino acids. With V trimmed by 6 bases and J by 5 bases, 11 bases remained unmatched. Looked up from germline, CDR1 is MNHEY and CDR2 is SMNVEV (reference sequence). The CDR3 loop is CASRTGTGGSSTEAFF. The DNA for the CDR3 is TGTGCCAGCAGGACCGGGACAGGGGGTAGTAGTACTGAAGCTTTCTTT.

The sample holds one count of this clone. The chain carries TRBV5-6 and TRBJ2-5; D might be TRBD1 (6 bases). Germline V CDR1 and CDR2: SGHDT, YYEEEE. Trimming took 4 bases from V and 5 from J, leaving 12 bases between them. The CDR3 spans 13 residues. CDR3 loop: CASSGGTGETQYF. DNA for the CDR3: TGTGCCAGCAGCGGGGGAACAGGGGAGACCCAGTACTTC.

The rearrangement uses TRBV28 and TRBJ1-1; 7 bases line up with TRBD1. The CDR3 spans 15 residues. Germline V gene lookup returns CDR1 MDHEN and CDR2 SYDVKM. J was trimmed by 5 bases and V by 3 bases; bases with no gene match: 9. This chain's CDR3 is CASSFGDSRRTEAFF. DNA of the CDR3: TGTGCCAGCAGTTTTGGGGACAGTCGGCGGACTGAAGCTTTCTTT.

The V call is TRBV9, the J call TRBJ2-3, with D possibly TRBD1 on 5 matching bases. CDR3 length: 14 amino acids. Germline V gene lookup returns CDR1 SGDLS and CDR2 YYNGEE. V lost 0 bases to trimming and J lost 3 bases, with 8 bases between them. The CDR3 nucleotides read TGTGCCAGCAGCGTAGTGGGGCAGACAGATACGCAGTATTTT. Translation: CASSVVGQTDTQYF.